The 10 T cell receptor beta chains given below trace back to one sample, sequenced in a study of cytomegalovirus exposure and HLA in healthy donors. Both 60 Vbeta primers and 13 Jbeta primers went into the PCR. TCRdb keeps only in-frame clones here, not all; method: immunoSEQ multiplex PCR. The sample shows 65,000 to 80,000 clones, approximately 72% of them seen only once. The sample comprised PBMCs. These receptors all stem from a woman between 40 and 50 years old in good health and CMV-seropositive.

This clone turned up a few times. CDR3 residues: CASSTHGDTFYEQYF. The CDR3 coding sequence is TGTGCCAGCAGCACCCATGGGGACACCTTCTACGAGCAGTACTTC. The rearrangement links TRBV28 to TRBJ2-7, with D maybe TRBD1 (6 bases). CDR3 length equals 15 residues. Germline lookup yields CDR1 MDHEN and CDR2 SYDVKM. The V and J ends lost 6 bases and 3 bases respectively, with 18 bases between them.

The gene calls are TRBV19 and TRBJ1-6; 8 bases line up with TRBD1. CDR1 is LNHDA, CDR2 SQIVND, per germline (reference sequence). The CDR3 length is 13 residues. V shed 6 bases, J shed 9 bases, and the junction held 4 bases outside the gene matches. CDR3 bases: TGTGCCAGTAGGGGACAGGCCGGTTCACCCCTCCACTTT. This translates into CASRGQAGSPLHF. The complete variable domain, with remaining parts taken from reference TRBV19 and TRBJ1-6, reads DGGITQSPKYLFRKEGQNVTLSCEQNLNHDAMYWYRQDPGQGLRLIYYSQIVNDFQKGDIAEGYSVSREKKESFPLTVTSAQKNPTAFYLCASRGQAGSPLHFGNGTRLTVT.

V usage is TRBV28 and J usage is TRBJ1-6, with D possibly matching TRBD1 (5 bases). CDR1 MDHEN and CDR2 SYDVKM come from the germline V gene. This CDR3 has 14 residues. Trimming cost V 2 bases and J 8 bases, with 10 bases left between them. CDR3 nucleotide sequence: TGTGCCAGCAGTTTAGGGGGAGGAGATTCACCCCTCCACTTT. Its protein is CASSLGGGDSPLHF.

The chain carries TRBV11-2 and TRBJ1-4; a weak D match, TRBD1 (5 bases). The CDR3 sequence is 14 residues long. Deletions cut 5 bases from V and 1 base from J, with 8 bases between. CDR1 and CDR2 (germline): SGHAT, FQNNGV. CDR3 in amino acids: CASSQGVTNEKLFF. In DNA, the CDR3 is TGTGCCAGCAGCCAGGGTGTAACTAATGAAAAACTGTTTTTT.

The chain recombines TRBV11-1 with TRBJ1-1; D perhaps matches TRBD1 (5 bases). The V end was cut by 5 bases, the J end by 4 bases, with 17 bases between. Germline lookup yields CDR1 SGHAT and CDR2 FQDESV (reference sequence). The CDR3 length is 15 residues. The CDR3 DNA sequence: TGTGCCAGCAGCATTTCTGGGACTCTAGGCACTGAAGCTTTCTTT. Residues: CASSISGTLGTEAFF.

The chain has TRBV27 and TRBJ2-3; 11 bases line up with TRBD2. Unmatched junction bases numbered 4, after V lost 8 bases and J lost 9 bases. This CDR3 comprises 12 residues. Germline CDR1 and CDR2: MNHEY and SMNVEV (reference sequence). CDR3 sequence: CASRSGGGTQYF. For the CDR3, the DNA is TGTGCCAGCCGTAGCGGGGGGGGGACGCAGTATTTT.

This rearrangement joins TRBV27 to TRBJ2-7; the match to TRBD1 covers 9 bases. Trimming cost V 6 bases and J 5 bases; bases outside gene matches: 11. This CDR3 region has 15 residues. Germline lookup yields CDR1 MNHEY and CDR2 SMNVEV (reference sequence). The CDR3 sequence is CASSPGTGRPHEQYF. The DNA for the CDR3 is TGTGCCAGCAGCCCCGGGACAGGGAGACCGCACGAGCAGTACTTC.

The V call is TRBV10-3, the J call TRBJ1-5, with TRBD1 identical over 7 bases. Germline values: CDR1 ENHRY, CDR2 SYGVKD. V gave up 6 bases and J gave up 5 bases; unmatched junction bases: 7. The CDR3 contains 14 residues. This chain's CDR3 is CAISEGAQDQPQHF. The CDR3 DNA reads TGTGCCATCAGCGAGGGGGCGCAAGATCAGCCCCAGCATTTT.

The chain carries TRBV4-2 and TRBJ1-6; 11 bases are a match to TRBD1. Germline CDR1 reads LGHNA; CDR2 reads YNFKEQ. CDR3 size: 17 residues. V shed 0 bases and J 8 bases; nucleotides not matched to a gene: 6. CDR3 amino acids: CASSQDADRGLDSPLHF. Written as DNA, the CDR3 is TGTGCCAGCAGCCAAGATGCGGACAGGGGGCTTGATTCACCCCTCCACTTT.

The CDR3 region has the DNA TGTGCCAGCAGCTTAGACCTAGCGGGGGTGCAGTTCTTC. Its translation: CASSLDLAGVQFF. The chain employs TRBV7-2 and TRBJ2-1, with TRBD2 matching 10 bases. The germline V gene has CDR1 SGHTA and CDR2 FQGNSA. V lost 1 base to trimming and J lost 12 bases; unmatched junction nucleotides: 3. The CDR3 runs 13 residues. The whole variable domain, filled in from reference TRBV7-2 and TRBJ2-1, reads GAGVSQSPSNKVTEKGKDVELRCDPISGHTALYWYRQSLGQGLEFLIYFQGNSAPDKSGLPSDRFSAERTGGSVSTLTIQRTQQEDSAVYLCASSLDLAGVQFFGPGTRLTVL.